The 16 T cell receptor beta chains presented below share a single source sample, sequenced in a study of shared clonotypes between healthy human individuals. Assay used: immunoSEQ multiplex PCR; TCRdb lists only in-frame clones, some missing. The data hold about 460,000 clones, with about 74% observed a single time. The sequenced material came from PBMCs. The receptors stem from a woman in her 40s in good health. Some clones in this sample may be carry-over from other donors' samples.

This clone was recorded only once. The rearrangement uses TRBV28 and TRBJ2-7; tentatively, D is TRBD1 (6 bases). V lost 2 bases and J lost 1, with 15 bases in between. The V gene's germline CDR1 is MDHEN and CDR2 SYDVKM. The CDR3 sequence is 16 residues long. CDR3 amino acids: CASSLPPHRASYEQYF. In DNA form, the CDR3 reads TGTGCCAGCAGTTTACCACCCCACAGGGCTTCCTACGAGCAGTACTTC.

To note about this clone: This CDR3 is also generated by other DNA sequences in the sample. The J gene is TRBJ2-7, the V gene TRBV7-9; D uncertain. CDR1 SEHNR and CDR2 FQNEAQ come from the germline V gene (reference sequence). V lost 1 base and J 2 bases, leaving 9 bases between the germline ends. The CDR3 is made up of 14 amino acids. The CDR3 region is CASSLDPRPYEQYF. The CDR3 bases are TGTGCCAGCAGCTTAGACCCACGTCCCTACGAGCAGTACTTC.

V gene TRBV5-1 combines with J gene TRBJ1-5, with 7 positions matching TRBD1. J was trimmed by 2 bases and V by 2 bases; bases with no gene match: 4. Germline V gene data show CDR1 as SGHRS and CDR2 as YFSETQ. This CDR3 is built from 15 residues. CDR3 sequence reads: CASSLGGEGNQPQHF. CDR3 DNA sequence: TGCGCCAGCAGCTTAGGGGGCGAGGGCAATCAGCCCCAGCATTTT. The full variable domain, in which reference TRBV5-1 and TRBJ1-5 provide the parts outside the CDR3, is KAGVTQTPRYLIKTRGQQVTLSCSPISGHRSVSWYQQTPGQGLQFLFEYFSETQRNKGNFPGRFSGRQFSNSRSEMNVSTLELGDSALYLCASSLGGEGNQPQHFGDGTRLSIL.

Concerning this clone: A far larger clone is only one base removed, so a read error is likely. This chain connects TRBV7-7 to TRBJ1-4, with TRBD1 matching 7 bases. The CDR3 totals 16 residues. The germline CDR1 and CDR2 sequences are SSHAT and FNYEAQ (reference sequence). CDR3 protein: CASSLSTGFRDEKLFF. CDR3 sequence (DNA): TGTGCTAGCAGCTTATCGACAGGGTTCAGGGATGAAAAACTGTTTTTT.

This clone was found many times. The genes are TRBV7-3 and TRBJ2-5, with 8 bases fitting TRBD2. Germline V lookup: CDR1 SGHTA, CDR2 FQGTGA. Unmatched junction bases numbered 7, after V lost 5 bases and J lost 2 bases. The CDR3 sequence is 15 residues long. The CDR3 nucleotides read TGTGCCAGCAGCATCTCCGGGACTAGTCAAGAGACCCAGTACTTC. Protein sequence: CASSISGTSQETQYF. The full variable domain, with the rest looked up from reference TRBV7-3 and TRBJ2-5, is GAGVSQTPSNKVTEKGKYVELRCDPISGHTALYWYRQSLGQGPEFLIYFQGTGAADDSGLPNDRFFAVRPEGSVSTLKIQRTERGDSAVYLCASSISGTSQETQYFGPGTRLLVL.

This clone occurred a few times. At one end, the junction sequence differs from germline, possibly due to a read error. The rearrangement uses TRBV28 and TRBJ2-7; D call uncertain. Per the germline V gene, CDR1 is MDHEN and CDR2 is SYDVKM. The CDR3 sequence is 15 residues long. CDR3 loop: CASTAVGLTHYGQYF. CDR3 bases: TGTGCCAGCACCGCCGTTGGATTGACACATTACGGGCAGTACTTC.

The chain joins TRBV20-1 to TRBJ2-7, with no clear D. Germline values: CDR1 DFQATT, CDR2 SNEGSKA (reference sequence). This CDR3 comprises 11 residues. This chain's CDR3 is CGWELTNEQYF. CDR3 sequence (DNA): TGCGGGTGGGAACTAACGAACGAGCAGTACTTC.

The chain couples TRBV19 to TRBJ2-1; TRBD2 matches at 9 bases. The V and J ends lost 5 bases and 12 bases, in that order; junction bases with no gene match: 11. CDR3 length: 14 residues. CDR1 and CDR2 from the germline V gene are LNHDA and SQIVND (reference sequence). The CDR3 sequence is CASSPQAGGVTQFF. The CDR3, as DNA: TGTGCCAGTAGTCCCCAGGCGGGAGGGGTCACGCAGTTCTTC.

This clone was seen more than once but under ten times. The chain carries TRBV6-4 and TRBJ2-1; TRBD2 is a possible D gene (6 bases). Trimming shortened V by 2 bases and J by 0 bases, and 11 bases separated the two germline ends. CDR3 length equals 16 residues. Germline-derived CDR1 and CDR2 are MRHNA and SNTAGT. The CDR3 region is CASSDGGYSSYNEQFF. The CDR3 DNA is TGTGCCAGCAGTGACGGGGGGTACTCCTCCTACAATGAGCAGTTCTTC.

Concerning this clone itself: This likely reflects a read error, since a far larger clone is one base away. CDR3 loop: CASSSMNTEAFF. CDR3 in DNA: TGTGCCAGCAGCTCAATGAACACTGAAGCTTTCTTT. The chain joins TRBV7-9 to TRBJ1-1; no clear D. The germline gives CDR1 SEHNR, CDR2 FQNEAQ (reference sequence). V was cut by 4 bases and J by 0 bases, with 3 bases left in between. The length of the CDR3 is 12 residues.

This rearrangement joins TRBV19 to TRBJ2-2; weak D call: TRBD1 (6 bases). Germline V gives CDR1 LNHDA, CDR2 SQIVND (reference sequence). Between the trimmed V and J ends, which lost 3 bases and 0 bases, there was a span of 8 bases. CDR3 length: 15 residues. This CDR3 reads CASSMDRSNTGELFF. The DNA of the CDR3 is TGTGCCAGTAGTATGGACAGATCGAACACCGGGGAGCTGTTTTTT.

This chain links TRBV21-1 with TRBJ1-5; TRBD1, the table's D call, lacks a check against the DNA. TRBV21-1 is designated a pseudogene. CDR3 length equals 13 residues. The CDR3 DNA follows: TGTGCCAGCAGCCCCCACAGGGGTCAGCCCCAGCATTTT. Its translation: CASSPHRGQPQHF.

V usage is TRBV5-1 and J usage is TRBJ2-3, with TRBD2 identical over 13 bases. Germline values: CDR1 SGHRS, CDR2 YFSETQ. There are 16 residues in the CDR3. Losses at the gene ends were 4 bases for V and 5 bases for J; bases not matched to a gene: 7. DNA for the CDR3: TGCGCCAGCAGCATCGGACTAGCGGGAGTCTTAGATACGCAGTATTTT. This translates into CASSIGLAGVLDTQYF.

The chain joins TRBV4-3 to TRBJ2-3, with 9 bases matching TRBD2. Per germline, CDR1 LGHNA and CDR2 YSLEER. CDR3 length: 18 residues. V lost 0 bases to trimming and J lost 2 bases; unmatched junction nucleotides: 9. CDR3 DNA: TGCGCCAGCAGCCAAGAGGGGCCCCTAGCGGGATTCACAGATACGCAGTATTTT. This encodes CASSQEGPLAGFTDTQYF.

Notes on this clone: A far larger clone is off by one base, so a read error is likely. The V and J genes are TRBV11-2 and TRBJ2-7, with 8 bases lining up with TRBD2. Germline values: CDR1 SGHAT, CDR2 FQNNGV. The CDR3 is made up of 15 amino acids. V was pared by 1 base and J by 3 bases, with 5 bases of the junction left unmatched. DNA for the CDR3: TGTGCCAGCAGCTTAGTCGTAGCGGGGATCTACGAGCAGTACTTC. Its protein product is CASSLVVAGIYEQYF.

Of note for this clone: The same CDR3 is also encoded by other DNA sequences in this sample. The chain recombines TRBV5-1 with TRBJ1-2; TRBD1 is a possible D gene (5 bases). V gave up 3 bases and J gave up 6 bases, with 12 bases separating them. Germline V gives CDR1 SGHRS, CDR2 YFSETQ. This CDR3 has 13 residues. CDR3 region: CASSWGTEDGYTF. DNA for the CDR3: TGCGCCAGCAGCTGGGGGACTGAGGATGGCTACACCTTC.